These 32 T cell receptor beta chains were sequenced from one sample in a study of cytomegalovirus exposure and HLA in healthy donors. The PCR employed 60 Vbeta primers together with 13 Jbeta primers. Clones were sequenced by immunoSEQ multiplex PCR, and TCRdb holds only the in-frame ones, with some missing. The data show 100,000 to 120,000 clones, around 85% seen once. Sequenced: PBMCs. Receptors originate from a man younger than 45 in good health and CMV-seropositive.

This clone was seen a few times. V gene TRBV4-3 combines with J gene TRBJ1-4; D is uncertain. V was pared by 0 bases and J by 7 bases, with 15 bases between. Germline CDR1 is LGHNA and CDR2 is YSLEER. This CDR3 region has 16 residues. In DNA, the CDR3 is TGCGCCAGCAGCCAAGAATTAGGTCCCCGGGGTGAAAAACTGTTTTTT. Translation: CASSQELGPRGEKLFF.

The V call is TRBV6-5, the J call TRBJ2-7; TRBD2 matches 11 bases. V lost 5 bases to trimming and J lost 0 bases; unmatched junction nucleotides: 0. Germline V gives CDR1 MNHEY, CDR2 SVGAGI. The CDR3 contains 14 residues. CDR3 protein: CASSGTSGSYEQYF. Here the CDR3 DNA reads TGTGCCAGCAGTGGGACTAGCGGCTCCTACGAGCAGTACTTC.

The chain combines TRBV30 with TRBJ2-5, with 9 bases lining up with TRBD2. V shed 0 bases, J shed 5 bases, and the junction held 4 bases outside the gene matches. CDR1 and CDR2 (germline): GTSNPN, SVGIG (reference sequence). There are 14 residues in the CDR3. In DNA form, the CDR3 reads TGTGCCTGGAGTGTTTGGAGCGGGGGGGAGACCCAGTACTTC. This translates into CAWSVWSGGETQYF. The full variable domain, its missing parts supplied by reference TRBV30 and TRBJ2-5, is SQTIHQWPATLVQPVGSPLSLECTVEGTSNPNLYWYRQAAGRGLQLLFYSVGIGQISSEVPQNLSASRPQDRQFILSSKKLLLSDSGFYLCAWSVWSGGETQYFGPGTRLLVL.

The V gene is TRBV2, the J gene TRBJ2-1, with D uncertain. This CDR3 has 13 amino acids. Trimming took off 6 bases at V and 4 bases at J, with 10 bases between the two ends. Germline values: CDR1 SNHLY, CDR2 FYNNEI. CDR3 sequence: CASRVTVYNEQFF. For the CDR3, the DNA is TGTGCCAGCAGGGTCACGGTATACAATGAGCAGTTCTTC.

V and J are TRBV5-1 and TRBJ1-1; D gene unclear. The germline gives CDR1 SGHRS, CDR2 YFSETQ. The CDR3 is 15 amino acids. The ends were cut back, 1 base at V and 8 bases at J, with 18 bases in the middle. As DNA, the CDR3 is TGCGCCAGCAGCTTGAAGACTGAGGTTCATTCGGAAGCTTTCTTT. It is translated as CASSLKTEVHSEAFF.

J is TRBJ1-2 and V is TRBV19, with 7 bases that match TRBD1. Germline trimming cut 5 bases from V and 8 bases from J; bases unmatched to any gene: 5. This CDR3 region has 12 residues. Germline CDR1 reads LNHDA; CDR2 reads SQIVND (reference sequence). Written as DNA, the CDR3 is TGTGCCAGTAGTCCTCGACAGGGAGGCTACACCTTC. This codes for CASSPRQGGYTF.

The CDR3 loop reads CASSPRDRGKTEQYF. DNA for the CDR3: TGTGCCAGCAGCCCACGGGACAGGGGAAAGACCGAGCAGTACTTC. The chain recombines TRBV13 with TRBJ2-7; 10 positions match TRBD1. Trimming cost V 5 bases and J 6 bases; bases outside gene matches: 10. Germline V gene data show CDR1 as PRHDT and CDR2 as FYEKMQ (reference sequence). The CDR3 totals 15 residues.

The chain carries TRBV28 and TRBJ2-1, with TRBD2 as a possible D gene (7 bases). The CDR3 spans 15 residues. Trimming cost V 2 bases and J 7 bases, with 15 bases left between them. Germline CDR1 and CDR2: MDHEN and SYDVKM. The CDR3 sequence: CASSLGGGPRNEQFF. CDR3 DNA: TGTGCCAGCAGTTTAGGGGGGGGGCCGAGGAATGAGCAGTTCTTC.

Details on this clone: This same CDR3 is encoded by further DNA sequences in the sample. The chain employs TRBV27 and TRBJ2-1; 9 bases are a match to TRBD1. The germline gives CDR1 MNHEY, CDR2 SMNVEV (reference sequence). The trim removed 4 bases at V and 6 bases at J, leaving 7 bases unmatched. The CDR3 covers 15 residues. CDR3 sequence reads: CASSSGTGWVNEQFF. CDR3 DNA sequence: TGTGCCAGCAGTTCAGGGACAGGGTGGGTCAATGAGCAGTTCTTC.

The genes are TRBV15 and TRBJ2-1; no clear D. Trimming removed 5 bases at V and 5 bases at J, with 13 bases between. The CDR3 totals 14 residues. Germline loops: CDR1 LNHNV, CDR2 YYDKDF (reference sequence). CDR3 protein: CATSRARYDNEQFF. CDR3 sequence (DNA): TGTGCCACCAGCCGAGCTCGGTACGACAATGAGCAGTTCTTC. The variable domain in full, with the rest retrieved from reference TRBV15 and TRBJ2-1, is DAMVIQNPRYQVTQFGKPVTLSCSQTLNHNVMYWYQQKSSQAPKLLFHYYDKDFNNEADTPDNFQSRRPNTSFCFLDIRSPGLGDTAMYLCATSRARYDNEQFFGPGTRLTVL.

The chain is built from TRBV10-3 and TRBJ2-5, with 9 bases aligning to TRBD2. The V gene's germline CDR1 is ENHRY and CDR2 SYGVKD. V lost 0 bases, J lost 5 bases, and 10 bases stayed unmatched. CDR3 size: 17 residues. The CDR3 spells CAISESGLAGVAETQYF. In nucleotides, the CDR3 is TGTGCCATCAGTGAGTCCGGGTTAGCGGGAGTAGCCGAGACCCAGTACTTC.

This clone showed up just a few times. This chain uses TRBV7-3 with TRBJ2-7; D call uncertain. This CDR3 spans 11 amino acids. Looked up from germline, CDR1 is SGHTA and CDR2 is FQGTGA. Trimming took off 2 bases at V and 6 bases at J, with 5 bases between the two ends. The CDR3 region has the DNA TGTGCCAGCAGCTTATATCGCGAGCAGTACTTC. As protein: CASSLYREQYF.

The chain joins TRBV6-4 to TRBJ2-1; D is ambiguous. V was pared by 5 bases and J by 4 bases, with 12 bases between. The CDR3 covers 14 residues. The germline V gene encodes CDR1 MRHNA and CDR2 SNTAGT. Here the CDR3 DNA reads TGTGCCAGCAGTCCCCAGCAGGCGTACAATGAGCAGTTCTTC. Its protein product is CASSPQQAYNEQFF.

The CDR3 DNA sequence: TGTGCTAGTGGTCCCGGGACAGTCTCTGGAAACACCATATATTTT. Amino acid sequence: CASGPGTVSGNTIYF. J is TRBJ1-3 and V is TRBV12-5; 7 bases fit TRBD1. The CDR3 is 15 amino acids. V lost 5 bases and J lost 0; bases outside the gene matches: 4. CDR1 is LGHNT, CDR2 FRNRAP, per germline.

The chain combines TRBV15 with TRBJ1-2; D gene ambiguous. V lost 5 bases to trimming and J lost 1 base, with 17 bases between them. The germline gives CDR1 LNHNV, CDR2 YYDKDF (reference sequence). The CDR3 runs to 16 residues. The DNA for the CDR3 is TGTGCCACCAGCGCCCACCGGGATCCACTTAACTATGGCTACACCTTC. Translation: CATSAHRDPLNYGYTF.

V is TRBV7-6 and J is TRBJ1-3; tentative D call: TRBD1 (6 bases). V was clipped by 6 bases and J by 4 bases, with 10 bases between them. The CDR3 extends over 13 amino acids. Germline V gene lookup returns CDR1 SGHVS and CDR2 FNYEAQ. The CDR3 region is CASSIDRGNTIYF. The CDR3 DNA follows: TGTGCCAGCAGTATCGACAGGGGAAACACCATATATTTT.

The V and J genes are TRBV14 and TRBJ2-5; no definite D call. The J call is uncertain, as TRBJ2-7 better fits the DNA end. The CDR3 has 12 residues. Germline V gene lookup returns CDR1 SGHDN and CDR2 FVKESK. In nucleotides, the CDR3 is TGTGCCAGCAGCCAATTATCCTACGAGCAGTACTTC. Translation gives CASSQLSYEQYF.

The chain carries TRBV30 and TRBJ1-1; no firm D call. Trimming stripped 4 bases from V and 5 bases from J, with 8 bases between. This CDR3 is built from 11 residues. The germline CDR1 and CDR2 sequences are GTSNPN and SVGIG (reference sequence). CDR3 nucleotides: TGTGCCTGGAAAACGGAGACTGAAGCTTTCTTT. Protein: CAWKTETEAFF.

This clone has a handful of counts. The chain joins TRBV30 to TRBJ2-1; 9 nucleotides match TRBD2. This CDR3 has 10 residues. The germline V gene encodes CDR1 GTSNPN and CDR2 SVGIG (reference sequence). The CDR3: CCGGDNEQFF. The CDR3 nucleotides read TGTTGCGGGGGGGACAATGAGCAGTTCTTC.

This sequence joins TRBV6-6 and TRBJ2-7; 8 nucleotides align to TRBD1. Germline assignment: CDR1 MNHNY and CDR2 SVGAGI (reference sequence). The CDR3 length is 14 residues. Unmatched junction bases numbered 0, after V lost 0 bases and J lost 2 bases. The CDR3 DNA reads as TGTGCCAGCAGTTACTCACAGGGGGCCTACGAGCAGTACTTC. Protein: CASSYSQGAYEQYF.

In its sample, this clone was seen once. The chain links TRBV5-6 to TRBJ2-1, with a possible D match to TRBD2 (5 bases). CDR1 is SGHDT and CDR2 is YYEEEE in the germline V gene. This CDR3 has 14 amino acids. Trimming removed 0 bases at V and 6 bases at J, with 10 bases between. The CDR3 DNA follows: TGTGCCAGCAGCTTGGGCAGAGGGCCCAATGAGCAGTTCTTC. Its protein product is CASSLGRGPNEQFF.

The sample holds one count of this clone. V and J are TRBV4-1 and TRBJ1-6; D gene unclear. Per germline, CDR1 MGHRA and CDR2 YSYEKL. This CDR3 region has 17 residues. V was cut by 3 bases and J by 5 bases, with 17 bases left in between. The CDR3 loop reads CASSQSWLAVDNSPLHF. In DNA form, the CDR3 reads TGCGCCAGCAGCCAGTCGTGGCTTGCGGTCGATAATTCACCCCTCCACTTT.

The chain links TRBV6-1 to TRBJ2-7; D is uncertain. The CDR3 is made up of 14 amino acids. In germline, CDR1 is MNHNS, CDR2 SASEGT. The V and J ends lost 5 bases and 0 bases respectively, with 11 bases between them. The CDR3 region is CASSLALPSYEQYF. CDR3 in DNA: TGTGCCAGCAGTTTGGCTCTTCCCTCCTACGAGCAGTACTTC.

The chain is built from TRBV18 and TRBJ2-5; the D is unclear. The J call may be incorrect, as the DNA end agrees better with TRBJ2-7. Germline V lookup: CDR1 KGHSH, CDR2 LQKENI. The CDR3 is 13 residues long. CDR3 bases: TGTGCCAGCTCCATCCACCGAACCTACGAGCAGTACTTC. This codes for CASSIHRTYEQYF.

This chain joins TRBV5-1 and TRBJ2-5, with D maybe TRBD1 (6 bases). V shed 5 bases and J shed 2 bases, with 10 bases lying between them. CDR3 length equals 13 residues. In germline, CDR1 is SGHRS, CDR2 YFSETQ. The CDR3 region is CASSLRGQETQYF. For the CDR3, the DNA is TGCGCCAGCAGTTTGAGGGGGCAAGAGACCCAGTACTTC. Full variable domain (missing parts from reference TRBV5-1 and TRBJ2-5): KAGVTQTPRYLIKTRGQQVTLSCSPISGHRSVSWYQQTPGQGLQFLFEYFSETQRNKGNFPGRFSGRQFSNSRSEMNVSTLELGDSALYLCASSLRGQETQYFGPGTRLLVL.

The CDR3 protein is CASSLEGPHNEQFF. CDR3 DNA sequence: TGTGCCAGCAGCTTGGAGGGGCCACACAATGAGCAGTTCTTC. V and J are TRBV5-6 and TRBJ2-1; D might be TRBD1 (5 bases). The V gene's germline CDR1 is SGHDT and CDR2 YYEEEE. There are 14 residues in the CDR3. Trimming shortened V by 0 bases and J by 5 bases, and 9 bases separated the two germline ends.

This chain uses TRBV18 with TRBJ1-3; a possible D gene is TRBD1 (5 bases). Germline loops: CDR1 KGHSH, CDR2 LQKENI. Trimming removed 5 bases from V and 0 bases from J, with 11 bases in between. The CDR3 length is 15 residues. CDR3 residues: CASSSGLPSGNTIYF. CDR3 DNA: TGTGCCAGCTCATCGGGACTCCCCTCTGGAAACACCATATATTTT.

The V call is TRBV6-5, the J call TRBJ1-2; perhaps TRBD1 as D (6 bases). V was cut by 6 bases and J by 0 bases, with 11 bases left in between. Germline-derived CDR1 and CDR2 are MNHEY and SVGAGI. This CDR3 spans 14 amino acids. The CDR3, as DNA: TGTGCCAGCAGACCCGGACAGACTAACTATGGCTACACCTTC. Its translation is CASRPGQTNYGYTF.

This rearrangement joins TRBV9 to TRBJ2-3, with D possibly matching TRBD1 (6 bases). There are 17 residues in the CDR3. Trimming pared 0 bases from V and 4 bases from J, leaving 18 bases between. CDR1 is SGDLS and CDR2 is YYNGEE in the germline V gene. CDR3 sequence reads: CASSVAGRGHRADTQYF. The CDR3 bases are TGTGCCAGCAGCGTAGCGGGGCGCGGGCACAGGGCAGATACGCAGTATTTT.

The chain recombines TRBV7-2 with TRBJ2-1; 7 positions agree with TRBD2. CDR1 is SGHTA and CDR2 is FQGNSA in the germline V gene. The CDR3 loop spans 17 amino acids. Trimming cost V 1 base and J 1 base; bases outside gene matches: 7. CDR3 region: CASSLEVWGGSYNEQFF. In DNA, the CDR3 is TGTGCCAGCAGCTTAGAGGTTTGGGGGGGGTCCTACAATGAGCAGTTCTTC. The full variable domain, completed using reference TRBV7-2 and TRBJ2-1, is GAGVSQSPSNKVTEKGKDVELRCDPISGHTALYWYRQSLGQGLEFLIYFQGNSAPDKSGLPSDRFSAERTGGSVSTLTIQRTQQEDSAVYLCASSLEVWGGSYNEQFFGPGTRLTVL.

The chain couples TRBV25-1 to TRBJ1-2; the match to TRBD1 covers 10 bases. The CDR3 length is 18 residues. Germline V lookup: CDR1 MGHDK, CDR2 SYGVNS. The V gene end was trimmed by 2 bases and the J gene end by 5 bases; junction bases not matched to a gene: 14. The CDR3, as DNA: TGTGCCAGCAGTGAACCCAATTCCGTGACAGGGGGCTTATATGGCTACACCTTC. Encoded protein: CASSEPNSVTGGLYGYTF.

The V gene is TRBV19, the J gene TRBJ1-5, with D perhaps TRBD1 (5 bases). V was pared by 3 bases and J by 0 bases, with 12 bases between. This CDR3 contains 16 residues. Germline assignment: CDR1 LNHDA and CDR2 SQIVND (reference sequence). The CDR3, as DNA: TGTGCCAGTAGTATGAACCCGGGGGATAGCAATCAGCCCCAGCATTTT. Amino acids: CASSMNPGDSNQPQHF.